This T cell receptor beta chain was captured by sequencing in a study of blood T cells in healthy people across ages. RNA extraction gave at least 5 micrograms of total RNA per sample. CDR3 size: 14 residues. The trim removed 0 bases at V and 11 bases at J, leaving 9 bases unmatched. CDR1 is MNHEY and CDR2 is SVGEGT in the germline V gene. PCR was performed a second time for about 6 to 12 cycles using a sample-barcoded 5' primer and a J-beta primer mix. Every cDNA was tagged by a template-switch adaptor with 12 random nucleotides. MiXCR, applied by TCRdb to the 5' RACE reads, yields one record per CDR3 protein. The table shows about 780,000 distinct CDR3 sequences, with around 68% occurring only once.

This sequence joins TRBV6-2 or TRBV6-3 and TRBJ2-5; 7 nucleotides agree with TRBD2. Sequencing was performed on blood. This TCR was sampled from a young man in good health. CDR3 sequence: CASSYSRLRGGQYF. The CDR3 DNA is TGTGCCAGCAGTTACTCGAGGTTACGGGGAGGGCAGTACTTC.